The subject of this entry is one TCR beta chain. Its antigen is not known. The table came from immunoSEQ multiplex PCR; TCRdb's copy has only in-frame clones and leaves some out. The table includes more than 140,000 clones, around 88% detected once. Germline assignment: CDR1 LNHDA and CDR2 SQIVND (reference sequence). The CDR3 runs 11 residues. Trimming stripped 4 bases from V and 5 bases from J, with 5 bases between. This sample is drawn from a study of T cell responses to AZD1222 COVID-19 vaccine. Study summary: Investigators merged groups given second doses at roughly 4 or roughly 12 weeks.

General study findings and limits: Nearly half of the spike-specific TCRs reportedly recognize variant regions that carry no mutations. Distributed over spike, vaccine-associated CD4 TCRs predominated at 160-218 and 743-854. Recipients of AZD1222 seropositive at baseline numbered only five or six.

The TCR comes from an adult in good health. This chain joins TRBV19 and TRBJ2-5; D is unresolved. The sample in question was peripheral blood, obtained on day 0 of AZD1222 vaccination. The CDR3 sequence is CASSTTETQYF. The CDR3 DNA follows: TGTGCCAGTAGTACCACGGAGACCCAGTACTTC.